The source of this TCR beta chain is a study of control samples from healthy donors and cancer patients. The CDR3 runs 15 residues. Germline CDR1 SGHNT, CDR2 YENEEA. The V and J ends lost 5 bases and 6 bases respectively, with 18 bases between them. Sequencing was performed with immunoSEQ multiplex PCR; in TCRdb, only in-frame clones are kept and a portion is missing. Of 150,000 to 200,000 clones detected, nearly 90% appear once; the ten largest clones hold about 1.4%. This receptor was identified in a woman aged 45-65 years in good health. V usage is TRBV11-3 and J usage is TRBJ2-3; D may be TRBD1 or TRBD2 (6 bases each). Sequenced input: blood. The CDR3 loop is CASSVGGGTRDTQYF. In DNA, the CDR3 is TGTGCCAGCAGCGTCGGAGGGGGGACCAGGGATACGCAGTATTTT.